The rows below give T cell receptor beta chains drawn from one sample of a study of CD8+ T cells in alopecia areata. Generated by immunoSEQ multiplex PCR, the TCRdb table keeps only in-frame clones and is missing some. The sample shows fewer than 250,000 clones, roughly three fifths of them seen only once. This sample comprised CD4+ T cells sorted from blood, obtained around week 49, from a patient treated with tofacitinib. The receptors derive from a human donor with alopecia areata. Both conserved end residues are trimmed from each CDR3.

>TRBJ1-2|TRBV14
ASSPSGGVYGYT
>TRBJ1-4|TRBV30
ARKTGPKLF
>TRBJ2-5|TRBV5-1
ASSQTPGGGETQY
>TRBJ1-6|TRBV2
ASSLAGEGNSPLH
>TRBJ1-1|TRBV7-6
ASSRSGLGTEAF
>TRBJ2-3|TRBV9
ASSVAAGGGTDTQY
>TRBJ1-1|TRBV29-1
SVGRGEEAF
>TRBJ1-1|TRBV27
AASPGHLNTEAF
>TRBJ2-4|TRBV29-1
SVAQVDNIQY
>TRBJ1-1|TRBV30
AWRADSPNTEAF
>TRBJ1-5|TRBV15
ATSTGANQPQH
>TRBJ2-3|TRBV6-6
ASSSPGTDTQY
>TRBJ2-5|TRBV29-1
SALDTAGLAGVETQY
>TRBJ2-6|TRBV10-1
ASSAGTTGANVLT
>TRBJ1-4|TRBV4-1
ASSQAYEKLF
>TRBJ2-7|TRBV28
ASSFREGQY
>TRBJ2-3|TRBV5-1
ASRMGVSTDTQY
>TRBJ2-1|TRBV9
ASSPWTGYNEQF
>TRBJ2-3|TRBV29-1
SVEDTTSGGPFSVTDTQY
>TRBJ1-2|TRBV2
ASRIRSDYGYT
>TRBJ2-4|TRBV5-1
ASSAGTGIAKNIQY
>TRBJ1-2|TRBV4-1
ASSQDRARYGYT
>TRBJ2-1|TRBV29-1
SALEGYRYNEQF
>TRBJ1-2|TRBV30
AWREPGQGYGYT
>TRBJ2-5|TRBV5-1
ASSGGREETQY
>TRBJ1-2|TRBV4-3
ASSPAQGIRYGYT
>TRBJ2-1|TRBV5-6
ASSVGLLVEF
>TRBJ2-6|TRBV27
ASSLFIDSPGANVLT
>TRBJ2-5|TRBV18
ASSPLAGGPSYQETQY
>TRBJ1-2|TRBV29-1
SASKTETDGYT
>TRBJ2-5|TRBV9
ASSVGQRGYQETQY
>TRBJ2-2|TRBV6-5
ASRPRVKGGELF
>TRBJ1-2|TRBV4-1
ASSQEGFQGFGYT
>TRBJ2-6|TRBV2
ASSTQGAGANVLT
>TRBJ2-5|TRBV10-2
ASRTEPGETQY
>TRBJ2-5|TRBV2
ASRETGAYQETQY
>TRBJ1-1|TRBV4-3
ASSQEVGVWNTEAF
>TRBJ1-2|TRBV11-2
ASSLDTGEIYGYT
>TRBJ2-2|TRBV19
ASSMTGRGNTGELF
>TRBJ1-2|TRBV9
ASSWRQADGYT
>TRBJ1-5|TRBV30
AWRGGANQPQH
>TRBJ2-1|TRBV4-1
ASSGPSYNEQF
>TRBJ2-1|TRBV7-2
ASTLDVNEQF
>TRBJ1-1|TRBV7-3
ASSEQRNTEAF
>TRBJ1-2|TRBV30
AWSPGANGYT
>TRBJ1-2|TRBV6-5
ASSYSNQGVIGYT
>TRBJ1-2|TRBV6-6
ASSRTGGLYGYT
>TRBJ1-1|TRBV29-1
STDRGAEAF
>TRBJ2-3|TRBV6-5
ASTSSSGGTDTQY
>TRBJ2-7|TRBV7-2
ASNFRLGAGGWSEQY
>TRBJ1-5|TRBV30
AWSGATNQPQH
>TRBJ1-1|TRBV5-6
ASSLLSVGAEAF
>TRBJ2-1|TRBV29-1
SVGGSATGAGNEQF
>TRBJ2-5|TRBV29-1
SVEGLASETQY
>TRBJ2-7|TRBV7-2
ASSLVFGPHEQY
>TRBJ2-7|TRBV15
ATSRDLHEQY